One and the same sample provided the 15 T cell receptor beta chains below, sequenced in a study of a mutant IDH1 vaccine in newly diagnosed glioma. Regarding time point: week 23, last vaccination. Alongside topical imiquimod, each dose of vaccine comprised 300 ug of mutant IDH1 20-mer peptide. Only in-frame clones appear in the TCRdb table, and some are missing; sequencing was by immunoSEQ multiplex PCR. Of just over 80,000 clones in the sample, around 85% are singletons; the top ten hold 2% to 2.5%. For these receptors, no antigen is known. The source material was PBMCs, sampled from a glioma patient whose treatment included an IDH1 peptide vaccine. These TCRs come from a man aged 30 to 45 with glioma. Some clones in this sample may be carry-over from other donors' samples.

This clone came up a few times. V gene TRBV5-1 combines with J gene TRBJ2-1; the match to TRBD2 covers 9 bases. Germline V gene data show CDR1 as SGHRS and CDR2 as YFSETQ. V gave up 0 bases and J gave up 3 bases; unmatched junction bases: 19. The CDR3 length is 21 residues. The CDR3 is CASSLAPLRGLASMYYNEQFF. For the CDR3, the DNA is TGCGCCAGCAGCTTGGCACCTCTTAGAGGACTAGCGAGCATGTACTACAATGAGCAGTTCTTC.

The chain is built from TRBV11-2 and TRBJ2-7; D tentatively reads TRBD1 or TRBD2 (5 bases each). The CDR3 loop spans 11 amino acids. Germline V gives CDR1 SGHAT, CDR2 FQNNGV. The CDR3 region has the DNA TGTGCGGTAGCAGGGAGCTACGAGCAGTACTTC. Amino acid sequence: CAVAGSYEQYF.

The chain is built from TRBV27 and TRBJ2-7; D gene ambiguous. Germline CDR1 reads MNHEY; CDR2 reads SMNVEV (reference sequence). V shed 3 bases and J shed 2 bases, with 11 bases lying between them. CDR3 length: 14 amino acids. CDR3 region: CASSFLATTYEQYF. In nucleotides, the CDR3 is TGTGCCAGCAGTTTTCTGGCAACTACCTACGAGCAGTACTTC.

This clone was observed a handful of times. The chain employs TRBV27 and TRBJ1-4, with 8 bases aligning to TRBD1. The CDR3 extends over 14 amino acids. With V trimmed by 5 bases and J by 7 bases, 6 bases remained unmatched. The germline V gene encodes CDR1 MNHEY and CDR2 SMNVEV (reference sequence). This CDR3 reads CASSPTGGIEKLFF. In DNA form, the CDR3 reads TGTGCCAGCAGTCCTACAGGGGGGATTGAAAAACTGTTTTTT.

This clone was observed once. The genes are TRBV19 and TRBJ2-1; TRBD2 is a possible D gene (6 bases). The CDR3 consists of 13 residues. V lost 3 bases to trimming and J lost 14 bases, with 17 bases between them. Per the germline V gene, CDR1 is LNHDA and CDR2 is SQIVND (reference sequence). The CDR3 DNA sequence: TGTGCCAGTAGTATCCCCTCTAGGGACTGGAAGTTCTTC. This sequence encodes CASSIPSRDWKFF.

This clone was seen a single time. The identical CDR3 is also encoded by other nucleotide sequences in the sample. This chain joins TRBV10-3 and TRBJ2-3; D gene ambiguous. Germline CDR1 is ENHRY and CDR2 is SYGVKD. The V end lost 0 bases, the J end lost 5 bases, and 3 bases lay between the germline ends. The CDR3 spans 12 residues. The DNA for the CDR3 is TGTGCCATCAGTGAGTCCAGAGATACGCAGTATTTT. Translated, it gives CAISESRDTQYF.

The rearrangement joins TRBV21-1 to TRBJ1-2. TRBV21-1 is marked as a pseudogene. This CDR3 region has 14 residues. CDR3 residues: CASSSPPFNYGYTF. The CDR3 coding sequence is TGTGCCAGCAGCTCTCCGCCCTTTAACTATGGCTACACCTTC.

This clone was observed once. This chain connects TRBV5-8 to TRBJ2-1; possible D gene TRBD1, 5 bases. This CDR3 has 13 amino acids. V shed 0 bases and J shed 10 bases, with 11 bases lying between them. Germline V gives CDR1 SGHTS, CDR2 YDEGEE. In DNA form, the CDR3 reads TGTGCCAGCAGCTTGGGTTCAGGGTACGAGCAGTTCTTC. The encoded protein is CASSLGSGYEQFF.

J is TRBJ2-3 and V is TRBV7-9; tentative D call: TRBD2 (7 bases). Trimming took 5 bases from V and 6 from J, leaving 21 bases between them. The CDR3 totals 16 residues. From germline, CDR1 is SEHNR and CDR2 FQNEAQ (reference sequence). CDR3 residues: CASSLTAGALGDTQYF. The CDR3 region has the DNA TGTGCCAGCAGCCTCACTGCGGGGGCCCTTGGGGATACGCAGTATTTT.

Concerning this clone itself: This sample also contains other DNA sequences that code for the same CDR3. This rearrangement joins TRBV30 to TRBJ1-5; weak D call: TRBD1 (5 bases). The length of the CDR3 is 14 residues. CDR1 and CDR2 from the germline V gene are GTSNPN and SVGIG (reference sequence). Trimming removed 0 bases from V and 3 bases from J, with 9 bases in between. DNA for the CDR3: TGTGCCTGGAGTGTTACAGGAGACAATCAGCCCCAGCATTTT. It codes for CAWSVTGDNQPQHF.

This chain joins TRBV2 and TRBJ2-1, with TRBD2 matching 8 bases. V shed 6 bases and J 7 bases; nucleotides not matched to a gene: 11. This CDR3 spans 15 amino acids. Germline loops: CDR1 SNHLY, CDR2 FYNNEI. CDR3 DNA sequence: TGTGCCAGCAGCCTGAGCGGGAGACTATCTAATGAGCAGTTCTTC. Translated, it gives CASSLSGRLSNEQFF.

The chain carries TRBV2 and TRBJ2-3; unclear D gene. V gave up 4 bases and J gave up 7 bases, with 3 bases separating them. Germline V gene lookup returns CDR1 SNHLY and CDR2 FYNNEI. This CDR3 has 10 amino acids. The CDR3 bases are TGTGCCAGCAGTGCGTATACGCAGTATTTT. Amino acid sequence: CASSAYTQYF.

The gene calls are TRBV11-3 and TRBJ2-7, with TRBD1 matching 8 bases. The CDR3 has 15 amino acids. Germline V lookup: CDR1 SGHNT, CDR2 YENEEA. Unmatched junction bases numbered 3, after V lost 0 bases and J lost 2 bases. CDR3 residues: CASSLDSTGAYEQYF. The CDR3 region has the DNA TGTGCCAGCAGCTTAGATTCGACAGGGGCCTACGAGCAGTACTTC.

J is TRBJ2-1 and V is TRBV5-6, with 9 bases lining up with TRBD2. V shed 4 bases, J shed 4 bases, and the junction held 3 bases outside the gene matches. The CDR3 is made up of 14 amino acids. CDR1 SGHDT and CDR2 YYEEEE come from the germline V gene. The CDR3 coding sequence is TGTGCCAGCAGCGCGGGACTAGCTTACAATGAGCAGTTCTTC. This encodes CASSAGLAYNEQFF.

The CDR3 reads CASSLAVSYEQYF. CDR3 coding DNA: TGTGCCAGCAGCTTAGCGGTATCCTACGAGCAGTACTTC. The chain links TRBV7-9 to TRBJ2-7, with D unresolved. Trimming cost V 0 bases and J 1 base, with 4 bases left between them. The V gene's germline CDR1 is SEHNR and CDR2 FQNEAQ (reference sequence). There are 13 residues in the CDR3.